Listed below are T cell receptor beta chains from one sample, sequenced in a study of neurological immune-mediated disorders. TCRdb processed the 5' RACE reads anew with MiXCR; each CDR3 protein has one entry. The sample includes around 100,000 distinct CDR3 sequences, about a tenth of them seen just once. The sample was PBMCs. These receptors were collected from a female donor with HTLV-1-associated myelopathy (HAM/TSP). The CDR3 runs from the conserved cysteine through the conserved F or W. The order of the fields is J gene, D gene, clone size, V gene, CDR3 DNA, CDR3 protein. The D gene is left open where the match is weak. Size tells how often a clone was seen (once, few, many) or the class of an expanded clone, and some rows leave it out.

j_call: TRBJ2-3
d_call: TRBD2
clone_size: many
v_call: TRBV20-1
cdr3_nt: TGCAGTGCTAGTATCAGCGGGGGGGCAGCAGATACGCAGTATTTT
cdr3_aa: CSASISGGAADTQYF

j_call: TRBJ2-4
d_call: TRBD2
clone_size: few
v_call: TRBV28
cdr3_nt: TGTGCCAGCGCCGGGCTAGCGGGGGGGCGAGGCATTCAGTACTTC
cdr3_aa: CASAGLAGGRGIQYF

j_call: TRBJ2-1
d_call: NA
clone_size: many
v_call: TRBV5-6
cdr3_nt: TGTGCCAGCAGCTTTCAGCCCGGAGGGCATGAGCAGTTCTTC
cdr3_aa: CASSFQPGGHEQFF

j_call: TRBJ1-6
d_call: NA
clone_size: many
v_call: TRBV12-3/TRBV12-4
cdr3_nt: TGTGCCAGCACCTTGCTGTTTGGGGGCAATTCACCCCTCCACTTT
cdr3_aa: CASTLLFGGNSPLHF

j_call: TRBJ2-5
d_call: NA
clone_size: many
v_call: TRBV20-1
cdr3_nt: TGCAGTGCCTACCAGGACTGGCAAGAGACCCAGTACTTC
cdr3_aa: CSAYQDWQETQYF

j_call: TRBJ2-3
d_call: NA
clone_size: NA
v_call: TRBV24-1
cdr3_nt: TGTGCCACCAGTGATTTTAATCCCAGACAGTCGTCAGATACGCAGTATTTT
cdr3_aa: CATSDFNPRQSSDTQYF

j_call: TRBJ2-1
d_call: TRBD2
clone_size: few
v_call: TRBV5-1
cdr3_nt: TGCGCCAGCAGCGGGCTAGCGGCCTATGAGCAGTTCTTC
cdr3_aa: CASSGLAAYEQFF

j_call: TRBJ1-5
d_call: NA
clone_size: many
v_call: TRBV5-1
cdr3_nt: TGCGCCAGCAGCTTGGAGGGCATAGGGCAGCCCCAGCATTTT
cdr3_aa: CASSLEGIGQPQHF

j_call: TRBJ2-5
d_call: NA
clone_size: many
v_call: TRBV5-5
cdr3_nt: TGTGCCAGCAGCTTGGAGATGTTTGAGACCCAGTACTTC
cdr3_aa: CASSLEMFETQYF

j_call: TRBJ2-1
d_call: NA
clone_size: NA
v_call: TRBV20-1
cdr3_nt: TGCAGTGCCGCACCTAAGATCGAGCAGTTCTTC
cdr3_aa: CSAAPKIEQFF

j_call: TRBJ2-6
d_call: NA
clone_size: many
v_call: TRBV7-6
cdr3_nt: TGTGCCAGCAGCTTAGTTACCGGGACCCTGACTTTC
cdr3_aa: CASSLVTGTLTF

j_call: TRBJ2-5
d_call: TRBD2
clone_size: many
v_call: TRBV20-1
cdr3_nt: TGCAGTGCTACGACTAGCGGGGGGGTACAAGAGACCCAGTACTTC
cdr3_aa: CSATTSGGVQETQYF

j_call: TRBJ2-2
d_call: NA
clone_size: NA
v_call: TRBV11-2
cdr3_nt: TGTGCCAGCAGCTCCCGCCCTAAGTCGGCGTCGAACACCGGGGAGCTGTTTTTT
cdr3_aa: CASSSRPKSASNTGELFF

j_call: TRBJ2-2
d_call: NA
clone_size: many
v_call: TRBV9
cdr3_nt: TGTGCCAGCAGCGTTGACTCCCCGGACAGCCCCGGGGAGCTGTTTTTT
cdr3_aa: CASSVDSPDSPGELFF

j_call: TRBJ1-5
d_call: TRBD1
clone_size: many
v_call: TRBV20-1
cdr3_nt: TGCAGTGCGCACCAGGGGGCAGGGAATCAGCCCCAGCATTTT
cdr3_aa: CSAHQGAGNQPQHF

j_call: TRBJ1-2
d_call: TRBD1
clone_size: NA
v_call: TRBV20-1
cdr3_nt: TGCAGTGCCAGAGAGGGACAGGGGCACTATGGCTACACCTTC
cdr3_aa: CSAREGQGHYGYTF

j_call: TRBJ1-2
d_call: TRBD1
clone_size: many
v_call: TRBV3-1
cdr3_nt: TGTGCCAGCAGCCGACTCAGTACAGGGGGATATGGCTACACCTTC
cdr3_aa: CASSRLSTGGYGYTF

j_call: TRBJ1-1
d_call: NA
clone_size: many
v_call: TRBV5-6
cdr3_nt: TGTGCCAGCAGCTTAACCGGGGCTGGGAACACTGAAGCTTTCTTT
cdr3_aa: CASSLTGAGNTEAFF

j_call: TRBJ2-2
d_call: NA
clone_size: many
v_call: TRBV5-1
cdr3_nt: TGCGCCAGCAGCTTGGCCGTCACCTTGTCAGAGAACACCGGGGAGCTGTTTTTT
cdr3_aa: CASSLAVTLSENTGELFF

j_call: TRBJ1-2
d_call: NA
clone_size: many
v_call: TRBV28
cdr3_nt: TGTGCCAGCAGTCCGACAGGTTATGGCTACACCTTC
cdr3_aa: CASSPTGYGYTF

j_call: TRBJ2-7
d_call: NA
clone_size: many
v_call: TRBV18
cdr3_nt: TGTGCCAGCTCATTCGCTGGGGGTATCTACGAGCAGTACTTC
cdr3_aa: CASSFAGGIYEQYF

j_call: TRBJ2-3
d_call: TRBD2
clone_size: few
v_call: TRBV6-6
cdr3_nt: TGTGCCAGCCGACCTTCACGGGCGCGGGGGGGCACAGATACGCAGTATTTT
cdr3_aa: CASRPSRARGGTDTQYF

j_call: TRBJ1-2
d_call: TRBD1
clone_size: NA
v_call: TRBV6-5
cdr3_nt: TGTGCCAGCAGACCGGACAGGATTGGTGGCTACACCTTC
cdr3_aa: CASRPDRIGGYTF

j_call: TRBJ2-2
d_call: NA
clone_size: many
v_call: TRBV12-3/TRBV12-4
cdr3_nt: TGTGCCAGCAGTTTAGCGCTTTATGCCGGGGAGCTGTTTTTT
cdr3_aa: CASSLALYAGELFF

j_call: TRBJ2-1
d_call: TRBD2
clone_size: many
v_call: TRBV20-1
cdr3_nt: TGCAGTGGCAGCGGGGGCCAATACAGCAATGAGCAGTTCTTC
cdr3_aa: CSGSGGQYSNEQFF

j_call: TRBJ2-5
d_call: NA
clone_size: many
v_call: TRBV6-5
cdr3_nt: TGTGCCAGCAGTTACTCGAGAGGGGTCGGAGAGACCCAGTACTTC
cdr3_aa: CASSYSRGVGETQYF

j_call: TRBJ2-1
d_call: NA
clone_size: many
v_call: TRBV28
cdr3_nt: TGTGCCAGCAGTTCCCTAGCAGGAAGCTCCTACAATGAGCAGTTCTTC
cdr3_aa: CASSSLAGSSYNEQFF

j_call: TRBJ2-1
d_call: NA
clone_size: NA
v_call: TRBV4-1
cdr3_nt: TGCGCCAGCAGCCAAGAGGCGGGGGCCGCAATGGAGACCCAGTTCTTC
cdr3_aa: CASSQEAGAAMETQFF

j_call: TRBJ2-1
d_call: TRBD1
clone_size: NA
v_call: TRBV7-2
cdr3_nt: TGTGCCAGCAGCTTAGGGCAGGGGGTCTCTGAGCAGTTCTTC
cdr3_aa: CASSLGQGVSEQFF

j_call: TRBJ2-7
d_call: NA
clone_size: many
v_call: TRBV12-3/TRBV12-4
cdr3_nt: TGTGCCAGCAGTTTAGGCGGAAAGAGCTACGAGCAGTACTTC
cdr3_aa: CASSLGGKSYEQYF

j_call: TRBJ2-7
d_call: TRBD2
clone_size: many
v_call: TRBV9
cdr3_nt: TGTGCCAGCAGCGTATCAGCGGGGAGCTCCTACGAGCAGTACTTC
cdr3_aa: CASSVSAGSSYEQYF

j_call: TRBJ2-5
d_call: TRBD2
clone_size: NA
v_call: TRBV20-1
cdr3_nt: TGCAGTGCTGCTACTAGCGGACAAGAGACCCAGTACTTC
cdr3_aa: CSAATSGQETQYF

j_call: TRBJ2-2
d_call: NA
clone_size: many
v_call: TRBV5-1
cdr3_nt: TGCGCCAGCAGCTTGGGTTGGGATCGGACGAACACCGGGGAGCTGTTTTTT
cdr3_aa: CASSLGWDRTNTGELFF

j_call: TRBJ2-3
d_call: TRBD2
clone_size: many
v_call: TRBV24-1
cdr3_nt: TGTGCCACCAGTGCGGTAGCGGGGTTCACAGATACGCAGTATTTT
cdr3_aa: CATSAVAGFTDTQYF

j_call: TRBJ2-7
d_call: NA
clone_size: once
v_call: TRBV15
cdr3_nt: TGTGCTACCAGCATAGCGTGGGGGCGTTCCTACGAGCAGTACTTT
cdr3_aa: CATSIAWGRSYEQYF

j_call: TRBJ2-3
d_call: TRBD2
clone_size: many
v_call: TRBV7-2
cdr3_nt: TGTGCCAGCAGCTTTGGGGGGGGAAACACAGATACGCAGTATTTT
cdr3_aa: CASSFGGGNTDTQYF

j_call: TRBJ2-3
d_call: NA
clone_size: few
v_call: TRBV20-1
cdr3_nt: TGCAGTGCTAGAGATCCGCGGGGCCGGGGAGATACGCAGTATTTT
cdr3_aa: CSARDPRGRGDTQYF

j_call: TRBJ2-7
d_call: NA
clone_size: NA
v_call: TRBV6-6
cdr3_nt: TGTGCCAGCAGTTTTGACCCTAACTCCTACGAGCAGTACTTC
cdr3_aa: CASSFDPNSYEQYF

j_call: TRBJ2-5
d_call: TRBD1
clone_size: many
v_call: TRBV5-1
cdr3_nt: TGCGCCAGCAGCCGGAATACAGGGGGCCCCCAAGAGACCCAGTACTTC
cdr3_aa: CASSRNTGGPQETQYF

j_call: TRBJ1-2
d_call: NA
clone_size: many
v_call: TRBV5-1
cdr3_nt: TGCGCCAGCAGGTTTTCGGACAGTAACTATGGCTACACCTTC
cdr3_aa: CASRFSDSNYGYTF

j_call: TRBJ2-3
d_call: NA
clone_size: many
v_call: TRBV5-1
cdr3_nt: TGCGCCAGCAGCTTGTATGGGGCAGGAGAAACAGATACGCAGTATTTT
cdr3_aa: CASSLYGAGETDTQYF

j_call: TRBJ2-1
d_call: TRBD1
clone_size: many
v_call: TRBV7-9
cdr3_nt: TGTGCCAGCAGCTATAGCGTTGGTGGGACAGGGGAACACAATGAGCAGTTCTTC
cdr3_aa: CASSYSVGGTGEHNEQFF

j_call: TRBJ2-7
d_call: TRBD2
clone_size: many
v_call: TRBV7-2
cdr3_nt: TGTGCCAGCAGCCAGGGAGGGGACGAGCAGTACTTC
cdr3_aa: CASSQGGDEQYF